Sequencing of this T cell receptor (beta chain) was carried out in a study of patients with pleural tuberculosis. The CDR3 loop spans 15 amino acids. V shed 5 bases and J 5 bases; nucleotides not matched to a gene: 7. TCRdb fed the reads into MiXCR, producing one record per CDR3 protein. Of about 30,000 distinct CDR3 sequences in the sample, 18% were seen once. This TCR was sampled from a human donor with pleural tuberculosis. The sequenced sample consisted of peripheral blood. The V call is TRBV12-3 or TRBV12-4, the J call TRBJ2-5, with 11 bases lining up with TRBD2. The CDR3, as DNA: TGTGCCAGCAGTACCCGACTAGCGGGGAAGGAGACCCAGTACTTC. It encodes CASSTRLAGKETQYF.